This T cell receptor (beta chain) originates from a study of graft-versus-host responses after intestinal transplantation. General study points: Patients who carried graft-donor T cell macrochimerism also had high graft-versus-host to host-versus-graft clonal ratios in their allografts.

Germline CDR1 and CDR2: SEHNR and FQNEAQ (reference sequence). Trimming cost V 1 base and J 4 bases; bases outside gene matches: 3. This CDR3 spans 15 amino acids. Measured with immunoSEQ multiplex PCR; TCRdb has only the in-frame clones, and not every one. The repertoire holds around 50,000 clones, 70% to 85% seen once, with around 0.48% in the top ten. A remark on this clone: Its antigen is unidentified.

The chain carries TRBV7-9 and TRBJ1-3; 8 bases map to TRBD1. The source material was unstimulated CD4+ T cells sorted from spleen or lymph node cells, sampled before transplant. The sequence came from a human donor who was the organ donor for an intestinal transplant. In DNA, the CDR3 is TGTGCCAGCAGCTTAGGGGACAGGCTAGGAAACACCATATATTTT. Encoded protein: CASSLGDRLGNTIYF.